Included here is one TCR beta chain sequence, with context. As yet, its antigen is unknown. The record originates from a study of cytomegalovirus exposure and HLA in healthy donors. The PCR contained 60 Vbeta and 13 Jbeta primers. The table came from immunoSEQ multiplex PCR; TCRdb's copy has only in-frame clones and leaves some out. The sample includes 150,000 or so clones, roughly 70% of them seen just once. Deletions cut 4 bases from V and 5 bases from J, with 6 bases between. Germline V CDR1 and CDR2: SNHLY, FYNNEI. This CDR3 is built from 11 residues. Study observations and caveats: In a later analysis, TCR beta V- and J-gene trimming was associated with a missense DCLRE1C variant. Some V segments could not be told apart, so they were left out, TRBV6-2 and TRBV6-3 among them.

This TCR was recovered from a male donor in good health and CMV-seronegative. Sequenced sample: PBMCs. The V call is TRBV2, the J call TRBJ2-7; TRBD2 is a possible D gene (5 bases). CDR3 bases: TGTGCCAGCAGTGCCGGGAACGAGCAGTACTTC. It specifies CASSAGNEQYF.